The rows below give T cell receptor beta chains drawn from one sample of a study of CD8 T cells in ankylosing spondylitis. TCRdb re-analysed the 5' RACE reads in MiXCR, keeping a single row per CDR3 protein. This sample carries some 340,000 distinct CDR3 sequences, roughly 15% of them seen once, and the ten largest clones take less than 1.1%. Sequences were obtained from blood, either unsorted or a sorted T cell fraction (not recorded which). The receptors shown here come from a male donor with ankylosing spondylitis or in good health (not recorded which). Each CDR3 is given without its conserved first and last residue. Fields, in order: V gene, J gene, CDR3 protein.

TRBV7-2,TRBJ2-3,ASRAIGLSTDTQY
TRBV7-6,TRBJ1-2,ASTPLEDSGYT
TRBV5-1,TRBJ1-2,ASRFDRTYGYT
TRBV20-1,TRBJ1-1,SATRGGSQAEAF
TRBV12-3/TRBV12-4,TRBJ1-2,ASSLVVSNYGYT
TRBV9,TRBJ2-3,ASSAAGKLAGGPTDTQY
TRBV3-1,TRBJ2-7,ASSHHSGIAYEQY
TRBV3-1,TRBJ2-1,ASSQEGVSEQF
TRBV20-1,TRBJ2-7,SASKSSYEQY
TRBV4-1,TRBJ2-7,ASSPLVGGVSYEQY
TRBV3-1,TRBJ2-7,ASSPLAGGRWEQY
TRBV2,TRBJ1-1,ASSAQGLNTEAF
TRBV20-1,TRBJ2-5,SAGSGGPSETQY
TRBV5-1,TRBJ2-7,ASSLAGQPYEQY
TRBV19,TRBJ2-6,ATQGSGANVLT
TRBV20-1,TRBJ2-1,SARDPAGVTSYNEQF
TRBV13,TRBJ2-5,AKKGDSQETQY
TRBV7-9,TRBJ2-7,ASSFPSTGSYEQY
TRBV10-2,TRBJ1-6,ASKAGTLNSPLH
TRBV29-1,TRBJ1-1,SVGGTGGTEAF
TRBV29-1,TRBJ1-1,SAARGVTEAF
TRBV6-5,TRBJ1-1,ASSYGQGGTEAF
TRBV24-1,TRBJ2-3,ATSDPLVTDTQY
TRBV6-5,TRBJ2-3,ASSYGAVRTDTQY
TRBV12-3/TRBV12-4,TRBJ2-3,ASRQPPADTQY
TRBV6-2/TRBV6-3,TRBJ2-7,ASSYPGQSYEQY